This T cell receptor beta chain was observed in a study of graft-versus-host responses after intestinal transplantation (dated by TCRdb to the early 2020s). Describing the broader study: Recipients received multivisceral, liver-intestinal, or isolated intestinal transplants. All recipients received anti-thymocyte globulin induction followed by maintenance tacrolimus and steroids for around 3 years. Graft-versus-host and host-versus-graft alloreactive T cell clones were tracked in the graft, circulation and bone marrow after intestinal transplantation using bulk TCR-beta CDR3 sequencing. Alloreactive clones were identified by sequencing pre-transplant mixed lymphocyte reaction products and comparing them with unstimulated pre-transplant donor and recipient T cells. Of the 20 to 25 intestinal transplant recipients enrolled in the cohort, one of whom was a retransplant, a few patients without pretransplant specimens were excluded. A peak of at least 4% donor T cells among recipient peripheral blood mononuclear cells was the definition used for donor T cell macrochimerism. Rather than being sequenced by the commercial service, samples from three later patients were sequenced in-house on an Illumina MiSeq and processed with MiXCR. Summary of the overall study and its limitations: The conclusions were limited by the relatively low number and heterogeneity of the intestinal transplant patients. High GvH to HvG T cell clonal ratios were observed in the allografts of patients with donor T cell macrochimerism. Early after transplant, peak levels of circulating GvH clones were found to be associated with declines in HvG clones. GvH clones were detected in recipient bone marrow, and some appeared earlier in ileal mucosa or blood, consistent with an intestinal mucosal origin.

Comment on this clone: The target of this receptor is not known. The input lacks base qualities; no much larger clone sits a single base away.

The time point label of this sample denotes: cells obtained before transplantation from donor or recipient. CD3+CD4+ and CD3+CD8+ populations were FACS-sorted from unstimulated pre-transplant donor and recipient cells taken from spleen or lymph nodes. Library method: the immunoSEQ multiplex PCR assay. For most patients, genomic DNA was isolated with the Qiagen DNeasy Blood and Tissue Kit and sent frozen to Adaptive Biotechnologies for TCR sequencing. High-throughput TCR-beta CDR3 sequencing of genomic DNA from most patients was performed by Adaptive Biotechnologies. For the original study's pipeline: TCR sequencing data were retrieved from Adaptive's ImmunoSEQ software for around 20 patients, whereas a few other patients were processed with MiXCR and VDJtools. To correct CD4 versus CD8 sorting errors, any sequence found in both subsets at a frequency ratio below 5:1 was removed. CDR3 nucleotide sequences shared by donor and recipient were removed because the origin of these sequences could not be assigned. At least 2-fold expansion over unstimulated cells and a minimum CFSE-low frequency of 0.002% (template counts) or 0.001% (read counts) were required for clones to be classified as alloreactive. A clone was considered mappable if detected in the sequenced pre-transplant spleen, lymph node, or MLR CFSE-low populations of the donor or recipient. The cumulative frequency of alloreactive clones was calculated as a percentage of all sequences, weighted by copy number. In its TCRdb copy, this immuneACCESS table keeps in-frame sequences only and misses some clones. Where compared with another copy, unresolved V genes explain less than half of these, and the others have no known cause. V and J calls and clone size are copied from that table; D and trimming were computed from the DNA. A total of about 120,000 clones appear in this sample, 90% of them only once. The ten largest account for roughly 0.2% of the sample.

The sample here was unstimulated CD4+ T cells sorted from spleen or lymph node cells, taken before intestinal transplant. The receptor comes from a human donor who received an intestinal transplant.

The DNA reads as follows: TGTGCCAGCAGACACGACAGGGGATACTATAATTCACCCCTCCACTTT. Its protein is CASRHDRGYYNSPLHF. The receptor chain draws on TRBV6-6 and TRBJ1-6; 8 junctional bases match TRBD1. Measured from the cysteine to the phenylalanine, the CDR3 is 16 residues long. Only CDR3 DNA remains: 48 bases, in frame from the first base. According to the germline V gene (reference sequence), CDR1 reads MNHNY and CDR2 reads SVGAGI. Relative to germline, V is missing 6 bases and J is missing 3 bases, with 7 bases of the junction outside any gene match.